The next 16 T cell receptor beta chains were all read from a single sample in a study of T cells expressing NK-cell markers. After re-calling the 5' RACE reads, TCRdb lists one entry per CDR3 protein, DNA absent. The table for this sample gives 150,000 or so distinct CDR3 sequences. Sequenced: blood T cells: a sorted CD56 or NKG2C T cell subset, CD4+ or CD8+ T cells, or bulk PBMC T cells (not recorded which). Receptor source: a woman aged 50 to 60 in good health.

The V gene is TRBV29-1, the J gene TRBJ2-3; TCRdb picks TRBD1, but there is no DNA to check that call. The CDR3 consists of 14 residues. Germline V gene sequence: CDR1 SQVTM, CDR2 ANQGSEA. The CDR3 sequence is CSVWGGVLTDTQYF.

Here the CDR3 reads CASSPDRHTDTQYF. This chain joins TRBV7-9 and TRBJ2-3; with no DNA, the TCRdb D assignment of TRBD1 cannot be verified. Germline V lookup: CDR1 SEHNR, CDR2 FQNEAQ (reference sequence). The CDR3 runs 14 residues. Based on the CDR3 plus reference TRBV7-9 and TRBJ2-3, the full variable domain is DTGVSQNPRHKITKRGQNVTFRCDPISEHNRLYWYRQTLGQGPEFLTYFQNEAQLEKSRLLSDRFSAERPKGSFSTLEIQRTEQGDSAMYLCASSPDRHTDTQYFGPGTRLTVL.

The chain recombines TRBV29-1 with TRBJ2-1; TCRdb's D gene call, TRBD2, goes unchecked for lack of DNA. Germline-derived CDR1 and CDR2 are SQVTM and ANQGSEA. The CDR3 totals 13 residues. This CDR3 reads CSGRGQIYNEQFF.

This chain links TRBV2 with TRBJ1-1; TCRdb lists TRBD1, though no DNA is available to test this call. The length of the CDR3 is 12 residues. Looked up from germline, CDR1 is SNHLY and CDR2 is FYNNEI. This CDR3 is CAGRQGNTEAFF.

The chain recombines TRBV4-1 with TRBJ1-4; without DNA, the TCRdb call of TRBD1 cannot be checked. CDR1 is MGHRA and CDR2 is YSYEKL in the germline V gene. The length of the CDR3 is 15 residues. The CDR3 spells CASSKRETDGAKLFF.

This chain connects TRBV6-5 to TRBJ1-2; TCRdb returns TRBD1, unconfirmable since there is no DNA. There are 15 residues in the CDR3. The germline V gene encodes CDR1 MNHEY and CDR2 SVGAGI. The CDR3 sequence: CASRSFAGQGYGYTF.

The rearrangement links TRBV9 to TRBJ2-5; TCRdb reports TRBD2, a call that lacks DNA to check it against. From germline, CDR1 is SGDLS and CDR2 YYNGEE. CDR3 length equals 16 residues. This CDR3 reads CASSAPSGRIQETQYF.

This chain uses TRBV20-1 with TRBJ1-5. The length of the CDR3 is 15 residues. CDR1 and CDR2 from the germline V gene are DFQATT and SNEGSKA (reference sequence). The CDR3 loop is CSARDLLQNNQPQHF.

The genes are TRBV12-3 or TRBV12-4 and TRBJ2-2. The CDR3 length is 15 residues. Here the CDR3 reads CASSLLGTNTGELFF.

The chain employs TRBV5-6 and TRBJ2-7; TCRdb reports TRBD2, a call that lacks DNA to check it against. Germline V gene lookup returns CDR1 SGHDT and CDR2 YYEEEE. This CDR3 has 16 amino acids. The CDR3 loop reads CASSLTSGILLGEQYF.

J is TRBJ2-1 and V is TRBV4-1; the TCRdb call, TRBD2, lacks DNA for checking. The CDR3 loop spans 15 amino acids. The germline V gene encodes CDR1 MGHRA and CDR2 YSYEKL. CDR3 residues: CASGRAGSSYNEQFF.

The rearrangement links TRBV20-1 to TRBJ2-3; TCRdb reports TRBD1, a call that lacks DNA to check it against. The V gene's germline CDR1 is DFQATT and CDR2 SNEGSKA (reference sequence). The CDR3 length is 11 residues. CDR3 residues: CSAPGLDTQYF.

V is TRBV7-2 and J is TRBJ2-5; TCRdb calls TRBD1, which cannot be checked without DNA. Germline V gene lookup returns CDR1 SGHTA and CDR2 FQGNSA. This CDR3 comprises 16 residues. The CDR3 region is CASSPPWGGFQETQYF.

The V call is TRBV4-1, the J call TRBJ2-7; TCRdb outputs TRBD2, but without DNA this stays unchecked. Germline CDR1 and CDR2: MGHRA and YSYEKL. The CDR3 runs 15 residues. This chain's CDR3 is CASSQEVGTVYEQYF.

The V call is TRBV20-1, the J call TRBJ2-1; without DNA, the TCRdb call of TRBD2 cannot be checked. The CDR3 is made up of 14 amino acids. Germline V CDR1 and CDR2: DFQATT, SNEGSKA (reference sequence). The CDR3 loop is CSGPQDPRGDEQFF.

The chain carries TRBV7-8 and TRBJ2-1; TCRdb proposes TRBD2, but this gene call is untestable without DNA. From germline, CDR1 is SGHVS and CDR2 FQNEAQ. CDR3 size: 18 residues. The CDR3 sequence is CASSLAGQRDHRYNEQFF.